Below are 17 T cell receptor beta chains sequenced from a single sample in a study of blood T cells in healthy people across ages. It was with a sample-barcoded 5' primer and a J-beta primer mix that a second PCR of roughly 6 to 12 cycles was run. TCRdb itself ran the 5' RACE reads through MiXCR, one entry per CDR3 protein. This sample has some 1.6 million distinct CDR3 sequences; roughly 30% occur once, and the top ten carry about 11%. Sequencing input: blood. The origin of the receptors is a woman under 40 in good health.

The J gene is TRBJ1-6, the V gene TRBV6-1; 9 nucleotides align to TRBD1. Losses at the gene ends were 1 base for V and 9 bases for J; bases not matched to a gene: 7. The CDR3 loop spans 16 amino acids. Germline V gene data show CDR1 as MNHNS and CDR2 as SASEGT. CDR3 amino acids: CASSEVSGTGSSPLHF. CDR3 in DNA: TGTGCCAGCAGTGAAGTTTCGGGGACAGGGAGTTCACCCCTCCACTTT.

This clonotype was seen more than once but under ten times. The junction does not match germline at one end; this may be a read error. The DNA for the CDR3 is TGTGTCACCAGCAGAGATTATTTGGTGACGAGCACAGATACGCAGTATTTT. Protein sequence: CVTSRDYLVTSTDTQYF. The chain carries TRBV15 and TRBJ2-3; no definite D call. The length of the CDR3 is 17 residues. CDR1 is LNHNV and CDR2 is YYDKDF in the germline V gene (reference sequence).

The chain recombines TRBV5-1 with TRBJ2-1; 15 bases map to TRBD2. The CDR3 runs 18 residues. The V gene's germline CDR1 is SGHRS and CDR2 YFSETQ. The V and J ends lost 2 bases and 7 bases, in that order; junction bases with no gene match: 10. The CDR3: CASSLPGLAGGQVNEQFF. CDR3 coding DNA: TGCGCCAGCAGCTTACCGGGACTAGCGGGAGGCCAGGTGAATGAGCAGTTCTTC. Variable domain in full (rest from reference TRBV5-1 and TRBJ2-1): KAGVTQTPRYLIKTRGQQVTLSCSPISGHRSVSWYQQTPGQGLQFLFEYFSETQRNKGNFPGRFSGRQFSNSRSEMNVSTLELGDSALYLCASSLPGLAGGQVNEQFFGPGTRLTVL.

V usage is TRBV6-2 or TRBV6-3 and J usage is TRBJ2-1; D may be TRBD1 (7 bases). This CDR3 contains 15 residues. CDR1 and CDR2 (germline): MNHEY, SVGEGT. Trimming took 6 bases from V and 7 from J, leaving 19 bases between them. CDR3 residues: CASRSRGADRNEQFF. The CDR3 DNA reads TGTGCCAGCAGAAGCAGGGGGGCGGATAGGAATGAGCAGTTCTTC.

This chain joins TRBV4-1 and TRBJ2-2; the D gene is possibly TRBD2 (6 bases). Germline CDR1 and CDR2: MGHRA and YSYEKL. This CDR3 has 16 amino acids. V lost 0 bases, J lost 2 bases, and 10 bases lay in between. CDR3 bases: TGCGCCAGCAGCCAAGATGGGCGGGGCAACACCGGGGAGCTGTTTTTT. This sequence encodes CASSQDGRGNTGELFF.

V gene TRBV6-2 or TRBV6-3 combines with J gene TRBJ2-7; 10 bases line up with TRBD2. Per the germline V gene, CDR1 is MNHEY and CDR2 is SVGEGT. The V gene end was trimmed by 0 bases and the J gene end by 10 bases; junction bases not matched to a gene: 9. The CDR3 length is 15 residues. The CDR3 sequence is CASSYSASGSPRQYF. DNA for the CDR3: TGTGCCAGCAGTTACTCGGCTAGCGGGAGTCCGCGACAGTACTTC.

The chain recombines TRBV7-9 with TRBJ2-7, with D perhaps TRBD1 (6 bases). Trimming pared 4 bases from V and 0 bases from J, leaving 13 bases between. Germline V gives CDR1 SEHNR, CDR2 FQNEAQ (reference sequence). The CDR3 has 15 residues. The CDR3 loop is CASSSPQGPSYEQYF. CDR3 coding DNA: TGTGCCAGCAGCTCCCCACAGGGACCCTCCTACGAGCAGTACTTC.

CDR3 sequence reads: CASSEDRFYGYTF. CDR3 DNA sequence: TGTGCCAGCAGTGAAGACAGGTTCTATGGCTACACCTTC. This rearrangement joins TRBV2 to TRBJ1-2, with D possibly matching TRBD1 (5 bases). The germline V gene encodes CDR1 SNHLY and CDR2 FYNNEI. V was cut by 1 base and J by 4 bases, with 7 bases left in between. CDR3 length: 13 amino acids.

The table lists this clonotype with many counts. V usage is TRBV6-2 or TRBV6-3 and J usage is TRBJ2-7, with TRBD2 matching over 11 bases. This CDR3 comprises 15 residues. Trimming cost V 5 bases and J 4 bases; bases outside gene matches: 7. Looked up from germline, CDR1 is MNHEY and CDR2 is SVGEGT. The CDR3 bases are TGTGCCAGCAGTCAACCGGGACTAGCGGTTTACGAGCAGTACTTC. Translating gives CASSQPGLAVYEQYF.

This clonotype has more than one count but fewer than ten. The chain uses TRBV12-3 or TRBV12-4 and TRBJ1-4; D perhaps matches TRBD1 (6 bases). The CDR3 consists of 17 residues. Trimming cost V 4 bases and J 3 bases, with 18 bases left between them. CDR3 amino acids: CASSSALGGRANEKLFF. CDR3 bases: TGTGCCAGCAGTTCGGCCCTGGGGGGGCGGGCTAATGAAAAACTGTTTTTT.

The CDR3 spells CASSLDWTSGRAGEQFF. The DNA of the CDR3 is TGTGCCAGCAGCTTAGACTGGACTAGCGGGAGGGCAGGTGAGCAGTTCTTC. J is TRBJ2-1 and V is TRBV7-3; 15 bases fit TRBD2. Germline CDR1 reads SGHTA; CDR2 reads FQGTGA. Germline trimming cut 2 bases from V and 9 bases from J; bases unmatched to any gene: 8. The CDR3 loop spans 17 amino acids.

CDR3 loop: CASKDSESTDTQYF. CDR3 nucleotide sequence: TGTGCCAGCAAGGACAGCGAGAGTACAGATACGCAGTATTTT. The chain joins TRBV2 to TRBJ2-3; possibly TRBD1 for D (6 bases). Germline loops: CDR1 SNHLY, CDR2 FYNNEI. V lost 7 bases and J lost 3, with 14 bases in between. This CDR3 has 14 amino acids. Using reference TRBV2 and TRBJ2-3 for the parts outside the CDR3, the full variable domain is EPEVTQTPSHQVTQMGQEVILRCVPISNHLYFYWYRQILGQKVEFLVSFYNNEISEKSEIFDDQFSVERPDGSNFTLKIRSTKLEDSAMYFCASKDSESTDTQYFGPGTRLTVL.

This clonotype was observed a few times. The J gene is TRBJ1-2, the V gene TRBV7-9; D remains ambiguous. CDR3 length: 15 residues. Deletions cut 7 bases from V and 6 bases from J, with 21 bases between. Germline V gene data show CDR1 as SEHNR and CDR2 as FQNEAQ (reference sequence). The CDR3 coding sequence is TGTGCCAGCACCCTACCAGCGGGCCCGGGAGATGGCTACACCTTC. Its protein is CASTLPAGPGDGYTF.

This chain connects TRBV5-1 to TRBJ2-1, with 7 positions matching TRBD2. This CDR3 is 18 amino acids long. V was pared by 0 bases and J by 0 bases, with 9 bases of the junction left unmatched. CDR1 SGHRS and CDR2 YFSETQ come from the germline V gene. The CDR3: CASSLEISGARSYNEQFF. CDR3 DNA: TGCGCCAGCAGCTTGGAGATAAGCGGGGCGCGCTCCTACAATGAGCAGTTCTTC.

V usage is TRBV19 and J usage is TRBJ1-2, with D hard to call. The germline V gene encodes CDR1 LNHDA and CDR2 SQIVND (reference sequence). Trimming removed 4 bases at V and 5 bases at J, with 5 bases between. The CDR3 length is 11 residues. DNA of the CDR3: TGTGCCAGTAGTAAAGCTTATGGCTACACCTTC. Amino acids: CASSKAYGYTF. The full variable domain, completed using reference TRBV19 and TRBJ1-2, is DGGITQSPKYLFRKEGQNVTLSCEQNLNHDAMYWYRQDPGQGLRLIYYSQIVNDFQKGDIAEGYSVSREKKESFPLTVTSAQKNPTAFYLCASSKAYGYTFGSGTRLTVV.

In this sample, this clonotype turned up many times. The CDR3 DNA sequence: TGCAGTGCTAGGGGGGTGGCCTACGAGCAGTACTTC. This translates into CSARGVAYEQYF. The chain carries TRBV20-1 and TRBJ2-7; D possibly matches TRBD1 or TRBD2 (5 bases each). Germline lookup yields CDR1 DFQATT and CDR2 SNEGSKA (reference sequence). Trimming removed 3 bases at V and 2 bases at J, with 8 bases between. The CDR3 extends over 12 amino acids.

A few counts support this clonotype. The chain couples TRBV20-1 to TRBJ1-2, with 11 bases fitting TRBD1. Germline V CDR1 and CDR2: DFQATT, SNEGSKA (reference sequence). V gave up 5 bases and J gave up 5 bases; unmatched junction bases: 19. The CDR3 length is 18 residues. The DNA of the CDR3 is TGCAGTGCTCTTCCCCATATGATCGGGGACAGGGGGATTTATGGCTACACCTTC. This encodes CSALPHMIGDRGIYGYTF.